Shown below are 20 T cell receptor beta chains from a single sample sequenced in a study of OX40 agonist ivuxolimab in advanced cancers. Sequencing was performed with immunoSEQ multiplex PCR; in TCRdb, only in-frame clones are kept and a portion is missing. This repertoire shows over 60,000 clones, more than 80% found once; its top ten account for roughly 0.94%. Sequenced here: CD4+ or CD8+ T cells sorted from blood, sampled in a trial of the OX40 agonist ivuxolimab. The receptors were gathered from an adult with an advanced solid tumor such as melanoma, head and neck, liver or kidney cancer.

This clone was counted once. The J gene is TRBJ2-5, the V gene TRBV6-6, with a tentative D call TRBD1 (6 bases). V lost 2 bases and J lost 2, with 6 bases in between. This CDR3 is 13 amino acids long. Germline assignment: CDR1 MNHNY and CDR2 SVGAGI (reference sequence). The CDR3, as DNA: TGTGCCAGCAGTTACAGGGGGCAAGAGACCCAGTACTTC. Translation gives CASSYRGQETQYF.

The chain links TRBV30 to TRBJ2-7; a possible D gene is TRBD2 (5 bases). This CDR3 region has 13 residues. Germline V gene lookup returns CDR1 GTSNPN and CDR2 SVGIG (reference sequence). V gave up 1 base and J gave up 2 bases, with 9 bases separating them. CDR3 DNA: TGTGCCTGGAGTGCTTCCGGGACCTACGAGCAGTACTTC. It translates to CAWSASGTYEQYF.

This chain connects TRBV18 to TRBJ2-2; D is ambiguous. CDR1 and CDR2 from the germline V gene are KGHSH and LQKENI. The CDR3 consists of 13 residues. V was clipped by 3 bases and J by 2 bases, with 4 bases between them. CDR3 amino acids: CASSPANTGELFF. CDR3 coding DNA: TGTGCCAGCTCACCGGCAAACACCGGGGAGCTGTTTTTT. The full variable domain, rest sourced from reference TRBV18 and TRBJ2-2, is NAGVMQNPRHLVRRRGQEARLRCSPMKGHSHVYWYRQLPEEGLKFMVYLQKENIIDESGMPKERFSAEFPKEGPSILRIQQVVRGDSAAYFCASSPANTGELFFGEGSRLTVL.

The genes are TRBV30 and TRBJ2-5; 8 bases are a match to TRBD2. The CDR3 contains 19 residues. With 0 bases clipped from V and 0 bases from J, the junction kept 15 bases outside the gene matches. Germline lookup yields CDR1 GTSNPN and CDR2 SVGIG (reference sequence). The CDR3 reads CAWSVRLGVAGSYQETQYF. The CDR3 bases are TGTGCCTGGAGTGTACGATTAGGGGTAGCGGGATCGTACCAAGAGACCCAGTACTTC.

The CDR3 region is CASSRPGQGNTIYF. The CDR3 DNA reads as TGTGCCAGCAGTCGACCGGGACAGGGAAACACCATATATTTT. The V call is TRBV6-6, the J call TRBJ1-3, with 7 bases fitting TRBD1. Germline CDR1 is MNHNY and CDR2 is SVGAGI (reference sequence). The CDR3 is 14 amino acids. Germline trimming cut 5 bases from V and 4 bases from J; bases unmatched to any gene: 5.

This clone has a handful of counts. CDR3 sequence reads: CASSLFGPGTAYNEQFF. The DNA of the CDR3 is TGTGCCAGCAGCTTATTTGGACCGGGGACAGCATACAATGAGCAGTTCTTC. The genes are TRBV7-3 and TRBJ2-1; 7 bases align to TRBD1. Germline lookup yields CDR1 SGHTA and CDR2 FQGTGA. Trimming cost V 2 bases and J 4 bases; bases outside gene matches: 11. This CDR3 is 17 amino acids long.

Comment on this clone: At one of its ends the junction is not consistent with the germline gene, which may arise from a read error. The rearrangement uses TRBV10-3 and TRBJ2-6; 11 positions match TRBD1. Looked up from germline, CDR1 is ENHRY and CDR2 is SYGVKD. The CDR3 has 20 residues. DNA of the CDR3: TGTGTCATCTTCCCAGGTCCGGGACAGGGGGAGTTCTCTGGGGCCAACGTCCTGACTTTC. Its protein is CVIFPGPGQGEFSGANVLTF.

This sequence joins TRBV6-1 and TRBJ2-7; D might be TRBD1 (5 bases). The CDR3 is made up of 15 amino acids. Germline V gene data show CDR1 as MNHNS and CDR2 as SASEGT. Trimming left V 6 bases short and J 0 bases short, with 15 bases between. CDR3 amino acids: CASRVGFGASYEQYF. In nucleotides, the CDR3 is TGTGCCAGCAGGGTGGGATTTGGGGCCTCCTACGAGCAGTACTTC.

The chain uses TRBV10-3 and TRBJ2-2; a weak D match, TRBD1 (6 bases). Germline V gene lookup returns CDR1 ENHRY and CDR2 SYGVKD. With 3 bases removed from V and 0 bases from J, the gap between germline ends came to 14 bases. This CDR3 spans 17 amino acids. The CDR3 DNA reads as TGTGCCATCAGTGACCGCCCCCGGGACACGAACACCGGGGAGCTGTTTTTT. Its translation is CAISDRPRDTNTGELFF.

J is TRBJ2-1 and V is TRBV7-8; maybe TRBD2 (6 bases). V gave up 5 bases and J gave up 1 base, with 15 bases separating them. This CDR3 contains 16 residues. Germline V lookup: CDR1 SGHVS, CDR2 FQNEAQ. CDR3 amino acids: CASSAIGSGSYNEQFF. The CDR3 bases are TGTGCCAGCAGCGCGATCGGGAGTGGGTCCTACAATGAGCAGTTCTTC.

The rearrangement joins TRBV28 to TRBJ2-3, with D possibly being TRBD2 (6 bases). The germline CDR1 and CDR2 sequences are MDHEN and SYDVKM. CDR3 size: 15 residues. The germline V and J ends were trimmed by 3 bases and 2 bases, with 12 bases remaining between them. This CDR3 is CASSFAGPFTDTQYF. The DNA for the CDR3 is TGTGCCAGCAGTTTTGCGGGACCCTTCACAGATACGCAGTATTTT. Together with reference TRBV28 and TRBJ2-3, the CDR3 gives the full variable domain: DVKVTQSSRYLVKRTGEKVFLECVQDMDHENMFWYRQDPGLGLRLIYFSYDVKMKEKGDIPEGYSVSREKKERFSLILESASTNQTSMYLCASSFAGPFTDTQYFGPGTRLTVL.

The rearrangement uses TRBV10-2 and TRBJ1-5; maybe TRBD1 (5 bases). The CDR3 runs 17 residues. Trimming took 2 bases from V and 9 from J, leaving 23 bases between them. Germline loops: CDR1 WSHSY, CDR2 SAAADI. Here the CDR3 DNA reads TGCGCCAGCAGTGAGCCCCGGATCAGGGTGCCTGGAGGGCCCCAGCATTTT. It encodes CASSEPRIRVPGGPQHF.

V and J are TRBV10-3 and TRBJ2-3, with D possibly being TRBD1 (5 bases). The germline V gene encodes CDR1 ENHRY and CDR2 SYGVKD. The germline V and J ends were trimmed by 0 bases and 0 bases, with 10 bases remaining between them. The CDR3 consists of 16 residues. The CDR3 region has the DNA TGTGCCATCAGTGAGTCCCCGACAGCGAGCACAGATACGCAGTATTTT. Its protein is CAISESPTASTDTQYF.

The genes are TRBV10-1 and TRBJ1-3, with D tentatively TRBD1 (6 bases). The CDR3 is 16 residues long. Trimming cost V 9 bases and J 0 bases, with 18 bases left between them. CDR1 is WNHNN, CDR2 SYGVQD, per germline (reference sequence). The CDR3 loop reads CASYPGHRFSGNTIYF. The CDR3 region has the DNA TGCGCCAGTTATCCGGGACATCGATTCTCTGGAAACACCATATATTTT.

This sequence joins TRBV7-2 and TRBJ1-1; perhaps TRBD1 as D (5 bases). V lost 4 bases to trimming and J lost 5 bases, with 14 bases between them. CDR1 and CDR2 (germline): SGHTA, FQGNSA. This CDR3 spans 14 amino acids. The CDR3 reads CASSSRVGDTEAFF. The CDR3 coding sequence is TGTGCCAGCAGCTCTCGGGTAGGGGATACTGAAGCTTTCTTT.

This chain connects TRBV21-1 to TRBJ1-2. TRBV21-1 is labeled a pseudogene. The CDR3 has 14 residues. The chain's CDR3 is CASKEGRPNYGYTF. As DNA, the CDR3 is TGTGCCAGCAAGGAAGGAAGACCTAACTATGGCTACACCTTC.

V usage is TRBV20-1 and J usage is TRBJ1-2, with D maybe TRBD1 (5 bases). Germline V lookup: CDR1 DFQATT, CDR2 SNEGSKA (reference sequence). Trimming took off 5 bases at V and 8 bases at J, with 12 bases between the two ends. The CDR3 has 11 amino acids. The CDR3, as DNA: TGCAGTGCTGGGGGAGGGAGAGGCTACACCTTC. It translates to CSAGGGRGYTF.

V usage is TRBV5-1 and J usage is TRBJ1-1, with 11 nucleotides matching TRBD1. The germline V gene has CDR1 SGHRS and CDR2 YFSETQ. This CDR3 region has 13 residues. V shed 0 bases, J shed 8 bases, and the junction held 0 bases outside the gene matches. CDR3 in DNA: TGCGCCAGCAGCTTGGGGACAGGGGGCGAAGCTTTCTTT. Residues: CASSLGTGGEAFF. Using reference TRBV5-1 and TRBJ1-1 for the parts outside the CDR3, the full variable domain is KAGVTQTPRYLIKTRGQQVTLSCSPISGHRSVSWYQQTPGQGLQFLFEYFSETQRNKGNFPGRFSGRQFSNSRSEMNVSTLELGDSALYLCASSLGTGGEAFFGQGTRLTVV.

V and J are TRBV30 and TRBJ1-1, with D tentatively TRBD1 (5 bases). CDR1 and CDR2 (germline): GTSNPN, SVGIG (reference sequence). Trimming removed 3 bases at V and 0 bases at J, with 14 bases between. The CDR3 runs to 15 residues. This chain's CDR3 is CAWSADRTLNTEAFF. DNA for the CDR3: TGTGCCTGGAGCGCTGACAGAACCCTGAACACTGAAGCTTTCTTT.

The chain uses TRBV27 and TRBJ1-5; D is possibly TRBD1 (5 bases). The germline V gene has CDR1 MNHEY and CDR2 SMNVEV (reference sequence). CDR3 length: 14 residues. The V end was cut by 6 bases, the J end by 0 bases, with 9 bases between. CDR3 sequence: CASRGGNSNQPQHF. As DNA, the CDR3 is TGTGCCAGCAGGGGGGGGAATAGCAATCAGCCCCAGCATTTT.